The 2 T cell receptor beta chains in this list originate from one sample, sequenced in a study of CD8+ T cells in alopecia areata. cDNA serving as the sequencing template came from extracted, reverse transcribed RNA. Profiled with immunoSEQ multiplex PCR; TCRdb holds only in-frame clones, not every one. The sample shows under 250,000 clones, 57% of them seen only once. The starting material was CD4+ T cells sorted from blood, obtained at week 0. The receptors come from a human donor with alopecia areata.

The CDR3 nucleotides are TGTGCCTGGACTGTGGGTCTGAACACTGAAGCTTTCTTT. It translates to CAWTVGLNTEAFF. The rearrangement uses TRBV30 and TRBJ1-1; D gene ambiguous. Germline V gives CDR1 GTSNPN, CDR2 SVGIG (reference sequence). With 4 bases removed from V and 0 bases from J, the gap between germline ends came to 9 bases. The CDR3 runs 13 residues.

The chain combines TRBV11-2 with TRBJ1-3; D call uncertain. The ends were cut back, 5 bases at V and 0 bases at J, with 11 bases in the middle. The germline V gene has CDR1 SGHAT and CDR2 FQNNGV. The CDR3 extends over 15 amino acids. DNA for the CDR3: TGTGCCAGCAGCCTAGGCCCTTACTCTGGAAACACCATATATTTT. Translated, it gives CASSLGPYSGNTIYF.